These T cell receptor beta chains were read from a single sample in a study of T cell repertoires in cytomegalovirus infection. TCRdb re-called the reads with MiXCR, one entry per CDR3 protein. The sample carries about 490,000 distinct CDR3 sequences, about 15% recorded once. Sequencing used CD8+ T cells from PBMCs. Receptors were obtained from a human donor in good health (CMV status not recorded). Some clones in this sample may be carry-over from other donors' samples. Both conserved end residues are part of each CDR3. A D gene is named only where the DNA matches it firmly. Clone size is stated in some rows and not others, as once, few, many or a class when expanded.

CDR3aa	CDR3nt	v_gene	j_gene	abundance	d_gene
CASSWDSYGYTF	TGTGCCAGCAGTTGGGACAGCTATGGCTACACCTTC	TRBV6-1	TRBJ1-2	few	TRBD1
CASSLSSGSGYEQYF	TGTGCCAGCAGCTTGTCTAGCGGGAGTGGCTACGAGCAGTACTTC	TRBV7-3	TRBJ2-7	many	TRBD2
CSAPKRWATSSYEQYF	TGCAGTGCTCCAAAACGATGGGCCACGAGCTCCTACGAGCAGTACTTC	TRBV20-1	TRBJ2-7	NA	NA
CASSQSQAPTDTQYF	TGCGCCAGCAGCCAGAGCCAGGCACCCACAGATACGCAGTATTTT	TRBV4-1	TRBJ2-3	many	NA
CASSLAQGRQFF	TGTGCCAGCAGCTTAGCCCAGGGGAGGCAGTTCTTC	TRBV7-9	TRBJ2-1	many	NA
CASSSREDSTDTQYF	TGTGCCAGCAGCTCCCGTGAGGATAGCACAGATACGCAGTATTTT	TRBV7-9	TRBJ2-3	many	NA
CSARDTGSREVRNEQFF	TGCAGTGCTAGAGATACTGGAAGTCGGGAGGTGAGGAATGAGCAGTTCTTC	TRBV20-1	TRBJ2-1	NA	TRBD2
CASSLWGRASTDTQYF	TGTGCCAGCAGTTTATGGGGCCGGGCGAGCACAGATACGCAGTATTTT	TRBV28	TRBJ2-3	NA	NA
CASSLPGQGIFYEQYF	TGTGCCAGCAGCTTACCGGGACAGGGGATTTTCTACGAGCAGTACTTC	TRBV5-8	TRBJ2-7	NA	TRBD1
CASSLEYMNTEAFF	TGTGCCAGCAGTTTAGAGTACATGAACACTGAAGCTTTCTTT	TRBV28	TRBJ1-1	many	NA
CASSRTSGGHYEQYF	TGTGCCAGCAGCCGGACTAGCGGGGGGCACTACGAGCAGTACTTC	TRBV6-2/TRBV6-3	TRBJ2-7	many	TRBD2
CASRLGGSEQFF	TGTGCCAGCAGGCTTGGGGGGAGTGAGCAGTTCTTC	TRBV12-3/TRBV12-4	TRBJ2-1	many	NA
CASSYYPQREVVSDTQYF	TGTGCCAGCAGTTACTATCCCCAGCGGGAGGTAGTGTCAGATACGCAGTATTTT	TRBV6-5	TRBJ2-3	many	TRBD2
CASSPIGEDEQYF	TGTGCCAGCTCACCCATCGGCGAGGACGAGCAGTACTTC	TRBV18	TRBJ2-7	NA	NA
CASSFSSSYNEQFF	TGTGCCAGCAGCTTCTCTAGCTCCTACAATGAGCAGTTCTTC	TRBV12-3/TRBV12-4	TRBJ2-1	many	NA
CASSYRGGVDGYTF	TGTGCCAGCAGTTACCGCGGGGGCGTCGATGGCTACACCTTC	TRBV6-5	TRBJ1-2	NA	NA
CASSVGGTVRLYGYTF	TGTGCCAGCAGCGTAGGGGGAACCGTACGTCTTTATGGCTACACCTTC	TRBV9	TRBJ1-2	NA	NA
CASGLVPNPPNTEAFF	TGTGCTAGTGGTTTGGTACCAAATCCCCCGAACACTGAAGCTTTCTTT	TRBV12-5	TRBJ1-1	few	NA
CASSVGPTGTGLRGYNEQFF	TGTGCCAGCAGCGTAGGCCCGACCGGGACAGGGCTGCGAGGCTACAATGAGCAGTTCTTC	TRBV9	TRBJ2-1	NA	TRBD1
CASSDGTGAIYEQYF	TGTGCCAGCAGTGATGGGACAGGGGCCATCTACGAGCAGTACTTC	TRBV2	TRBJ2-7	NA	TRBD1
CASGLGQGEETQYF	TGTGCTAGTGGTTTAGGACAGGGGGAAGAGACCCAGTACTTC	TRBV12-5	TRBJ2-5	many	TRBD1
CASSLPGQLNTEAFF	TGTGCCAGCAGCCTGCCGGGACAGTTGAACACTGAAGCTTTCTTT	TRBV5-6	TRBJ1-1	many	TRBD1
CASSLKREASYNEQFF	TGTGCCAGCAGCTTGAAAAGGGAGGCCTCCTACAATGAGCAGTTCTTC	TRBV28	TRBJ2-1	NA	NA
CAITLRDNSGANVLTF	TGTGCCATCACTCTCCGGGACAACTCTGGGGCCAACGTCCTGACTTTC	TRBV2	TRBJ2-6	few	NA
CASSPMDRAQPQHF	TGTGCCAGCAGTCCCATGGACAGGGCTCAGCCCCAGCATTTT	TRBV28	TRBJ1-5	few	TRBD1
CASSLEPSGNQETQYF	TGTGCCAGCAGCTTAGAGCCTAGCGGGAACCAAGAGACCCAGTACTTC	TRBV7-7	TRBJ2-5	NA	TRBD2
CARRWTGSRTDTQYF	TGTGCCAGAAGGTGGACGGGGAGCCGAACAGATACGCAGTATTTT	TRBV7-2	TRBJ2-3	NA	NA
CASSLYWDRRSYNEQFF	TGTGCCAGCAGTTTGTATTGGGACAGGCGCTCCTACAATGAGCAGTTCTTC	TRBV27	TRBJ2-1	NA	TRBD1
CASSLSLGPADTDTQYF	TGTGCCAGCAGTTTATCACTCGGTCCGGCGGACACAGATACGCAGTATTTT	TRBV27	TRBJ2-3	few	NA
CASSYSAGGLGDNEQFF	TGTGCCAGCAGTTACTCGGCGGGGGGGCTCGGGGACAATGAGCAGTTCTTC	TRBV6-5	TRBJ2-1	NA	TRBD2
CASSKPSGGYNEQFF	TGTGCCAGCAGCAAACCAAGCGGGGGATACAATGAGCAGTTCTTC	TRBV7-9	TRBJ2-1	many	TRBD2
CASSRQGASDTQYF	TGCGCCAGCAGCCGACAGGGGGCATCAGATACGCAGTATTTT	TRBV4-1	TRBJ2-3	NA	TRBD1
CASSPPSPDSNEQFF	TGTGCCAGCAGCCCCCCGTCCCCTGATTCGAATGAGCAGTTCTTC	TRBV7-6	TRBJ2-1	many	NA
CASSFQEGWTEAFF	TGTGCCAGCAGCTTCCAGGAGGGTTGGACTGAAGCTTTCTTT	TRBV7-2	TRBJ1-1	many	NA
CASSGRDREGRYVYTQYF	TGTGCCAGCAGTGGGAGGGACAGGGAGGGACGGTATGTTTATACGCAGTATTTT	TRBV27	TRBJ2-3	few	TRBD1
CASSLVFSSRLHEAFF	TGTGCCAGCAGTTTAGTATTTTCCTCCCGGTTACATGAAGCTTTCTTT	TRBV27	TRBJ1-1	many	NA
CASSVARGDAPDYGYTF	TGTGCCAGCAGCGTAGCTAGAGGCGATGCGCCGGACTATGGCTACACCTTC	TRBV9	TRBJ1-2	NA	NA
CSVDVGGETQYF	TGCAGCGTAGACGTCGGGGGAGAGACCCAGTACTTC	TRBV29-1	TRBJ2-5	few	NA
CSARGERSDYGYTF	TGCAGTGCTAGAGGGGAAAGGTCGGACTATGGCTACACCTTC	TRBV20-1	TRBJ1-2	few	NA
CSARWREGLYNEQFF	TGCAGTGCTAGATGGCGGGAGGGCCTCTACAATGAGCAGTTCTTC	TRBV20-1	TRBJ2-1	NA	TRBD2
CASSQDGGSFTDTQYF	TGCGCCAGCAGCCAAGATGGGGGGTCCTTCACAGATACGCAGTATTTT	TRBV4-1	TRBJ2-3	NA	NA
CSARVLAGGPEVSDTQYF	TGCAGTGCTAGAGTACTAGCGGGAGGGCCGGAGGTGTCAGATACGCAGTATTTT	TRBV20-1	TRBJ2-3	few	TRBD2
CASSQWDRSSSNQPQHF	TGCGCCAGCAGCCAGTGGGACCGTAGTAGTAGCAATCAGCCCCAGCATTTT	TRBV4-1	TRBJ1-5	few	NA
CASSSGLAVEQYF	TGTGCCAGCAGCTCAGGACTAGCCGTCGAGCAGTACTTC	TRBV7-6	TRBJ2-7	many	TRBD2
CASSPGSWNTEAFF	TGTGCCAGCAGCCCCGGGAGCTGGAACACTGAAGCTTTCTTT	TRBV7-9	TRBJ1-1	many	NA
CASSFVSNEQFF	TGTGCCAGCAGCTTCGTCTCTAATGAGCAGTTCTTC	TRBV11-2	TRBJ2-1	many	NA
CASSFPRGLGYTF	TGTGCCAGCAGCTTCCCTCGGGGTCTGGGCTACACCTTC	TRBV7-9	TRBJ1-2	NA	NA
CSAWDSNTGELFF	TGCAGTGCTTGGGACTCGAACACCGGGGAGCTGTTTTTT	TRBV20-1	TRBJ2-2	NA	NA
CASSLAFDGTKNIQYF	TGCGCCAGCAGCTTGGCTTTTGATGGGACCAAAAACATTCAGTACTTC	TRBV5-1	TRBJ2-4	many	NA